These 30 T cell receptor beta chains share one sample of origin, sequenced in a study of blood T cell repertoires in COVID-19. The data were produced by immunoSEQ multiplex PCR, yet TCRdb's version contains in-frame clones alone and is incomplete. The sample includes 270,000 or so clones, 86% of them seen just once. The sequencing input was peripheral blood. These receptors were obtained from a man aged 35 to 55 with active or convalescent COVID-19.

The V and J genes are TRBV5-1 and TRBJ2-5, with 7 bases matching TRBD1. The CDR3 is made up of 14 amino acids. Germline lookup yields CDR1 SGHRS and CDR2 YFSETQ. J lost 5 bases, V lost 4 bases, and 8 bases had no gene match. Here the CDR3 reads CASSETGYHETQYF. The CDR3 DNA reads TGCGCCAGCAGCGAGACAGGGTATCACGAGACCCAGTACTTC.

The rearrangement links TRBV28 to TRBJ2-5; D is unresolved. The V end was cut by 4 bases, the J end by 5 bases, with 8 bases between. CDR3 size: 12 residues. In germline, CDR1 is MDHEN, CDR2 SYDVKM. The CDR3 loop is CASSSPFETQYF. The CDR3, as DNA: TGTGCCAGCAGTTCCCCCTTTGAGACCCAGTACTTC. The full variable domain, completed using reference TRBV28 and TRBJ2-5, is DVKVTQSSRYLVKRTGEKVFLECVQDMDHENMFWYRQDPGLGLRLIYFSYDVKMKEKGDIPEGYSVSREKKERFSLILESASTNQTSMYLCASSSPFETQYFGPGTRLLVL.

The chain employs TRBV5-1 and TRBJ2-7; a possible D gene is TRBD2 (6 bases). The V gene lost 3 bases and the J gene lost 4 bases, with 11 bases spanning the gap. Looked up from germline, CDR1 is SGHRS and CDR2 is YFSETQ. The CDR3 has 13 amino acids. In DNA form, the CDR3 reads TGCGCCAGCAGCTGGGACTTTTCGTACGAGCAGTACTTC. Translation: CASSWDFSYEQYF.

This clone was seen only once. CDR3 protein: CASSPGTSNRLETQYF. For the CDR3, the DNA is TGTGCCAGCAGCCCCGGGACTAGCAATCGGCTCGAGACCCAGTACTTC. The chain joins TRBV11-3 to TRBJ2-5; 9 nucleotides agree with TRBD2. CDR3 length: 16 amino acids. Trimming at V came to 5 bases and at J to 5 bases, leaving 12 bases not matched to a gene. CDR1 and CDR2 (germline): SGHNT, YENEEA.

The chain carries TRBV6-5 and TRBJ2-7; 10 bases agree with TRBD2. Germline V gene sequence: CDR1 MNHEY, CDR2 SVGAGI. V gave up 6 bases and J gave up 6 bases; unmatched junction bases: 11. CDR3 length: 15 residues. CDR3 nucleotide sequence: TGTGCCAGCAGGGCGGCAGCGGGAGGGCCCTCCGAGCAGTACTTC. As protein: CASRAAAGGPSEQYF.

This chain links TRBV30 with TRBJ2-1; 16 positions agree with TRBD2. The CDR3 extends over 17 amino acids. The V and J ends lost 8 bases and 1 base, in that order; junction bases with no gene match: 8. Germline CDR1 is GTSNPN and CDR2 is SVGIG (reference sequence). The CDR3, as DNA: TGTGCCGGAAAGGGGACTAGCGGGAGGGCATCCTACAATGAGCAGTTCTTC. The encoded protein is CAGKGTSGRASYNEQFF.

In this sample, this clone turned up once. This chain connects TRBV29-1 to TRBJ2-7; TRBD2 agrees at 10 bases. CDR1 SQVTM and CDR2 ANQGSEA come from the germline V gene. V dropped 6 bases and J dropped 6; count of bases not matched to a gene: 17. CDR3 length: 16 residues. This chain's CDR3 is CSVGKVGLAEGSEQYF. The CDR3 nucleotides read TGCAGCGTCGGTAAAGTCGGACTAGCGGAGGGGAGCGAGCAGTACTTC.

This chain connects TRBV6-4 to TRBJ1-2; the D gene is possibly TRBD1 (5 bases). Trimming cost V 5 bases and J 6 bases, with 13 bases left between them. The CDR3 totals 13 residues. Per the germline V gene, CDR1 is MRHNA and CDR2 is SNTAGT. The CDR3 sequence is CASSRNQGDGYTF. CDR3 sequence (DNA): TGTGCCAGCAGTAGGAATCAGGGCGATGGCTACACCTTC.

The CDR3 sequence: CATSDLAQRGSSYNEQFF. DNA of the CDR3: TGTGCCACCAGTGATTTGGCCCAGCGGGGGAGCTCCTACAATGAGCAGTTCTTC. The chain joins TRBV24-1 to TRBJ2-1; 8 bases line up with TRBD2. CDR1 and CDR2 from the germline V gene are KGHDR and SFDVKD. The CDR3 extends over 18 amino acids. V trimming: 0 bases; J trimming: 0 bases; junction bases outside the gene matches: 6.

The V and J genes are TRBV3-1 (or the pseudogene TRBV3-2) and TRBJ2-3, with TRBD2 matching 12 bases. Germline CDR1 and CDR2: LGHDT and YNNKEL (reference sequence). The CDR3 has 16 residues. Trimming took 5 bases from V and 1 from J; bases not matched to a gene: 4. The DNA for the CDR3 is TGTGCCAGCAGCACGTGGACTAGCGGGGGCACAGATACGCAGTATTTT. Residues: CASSTWTSGGTDTQYF.

The chain employs TRBV6-5 and TRBJ1-6; the match to TRBD1 covers 7 bases. Germline V gives CDR1 MNHEY, CDR2 SVGAGI. V lost 5 bases, J lost 8 bases, and 3 bases stayed unmatched. CDR3 size: 13 residues. The DNA of the CDR3 is TGTGCCAGCAGTCAGGGGGGCGATTCACCCCTCCACTTT. It yields the protein CASSQGGDSPLHF.

Comments on this clone: Other nucleotide sequences in the sample specify the same CDR3. The V and J genes are TRBV9 and TRBJ2-3; no firm D call. The CDR3 consists of 14 residues. Germline V gene data show CDR1 as SGDLS and CDR2 as YYNGEE. V was trimmed by 0 bases and J by 0 bases, leaving 5 bases between them. This chain's CDR3 is CASSVGGSTDTQYF. The CDR3 bases are TGTGCCAGCAGCGTAGGAGGAAGCACAGATACGCAGTATTTT.

This chain uses TRBV5-1 with TRBJ2-3, with 8 bases fitting TRBD1. The junction had 8 bases not matched to a gene; V was cut back by 5 bases and J by 0 bases. There are 16 residues in the CDR3. Germline CDR1 reads SGHRS; CDR2 reads YFSETQ. CDR3 amino acids: CASRQGGSISTDTQYF. The CDR3 nucleotides are TGCGCCAGCAGACAGGGGGGTTCTATTAGCACAGATACGCAGTATTTT.

The chain joins TRBV14 to TRBJ2-2; 8 bases fit TRBD2. The CDR3 length is 17 residues. CDR1 and CDR2 (germline): SGHDN, FVKESK. Losses at the gene ends were 1 base for V and 4 bases for J; bases not matched to a gene: 8. The CDR3 DNA follows: TGTGCCAGCAGCCAAGCGGTCCGGGGGGGCCGCACCGGGGAGCTGTTTTTT. Translating gives CASSQAVRGGRTGELFF.

The rearrangement uses TRBV6-5 and TRBJ2-1; D might be TRBD2 (5 bases). The CDR3 sequence is 15 residues long. The V end was cut by 7 bases, the J end by 0 bases, with 13 bases between. The germline CDR1 and CDR2 sequences are MNHEY and SVGAGI. CDR3 coding DNA: TGTGCCAGCACCTGGCAAGGGAGCTCCTACAATGAGCAGTTCTTC. This codes for CASTWQGSSYNEQFF.

V usage is TRBV11-2 and J usage is TRBJ1-2, with TRBD1 matching over 10 bases. The CDR3 totals 15 residues. The V gene's germline CDR1 is SGHAT and CDR2 FQNNGV. V trimming: 4 bases; J trimming: 2 bases; junction bases outside the gene matches: 4. The CDR3 region is CASSSPGQGNYGYTF. CDR3 DNA sequence: TGTGCCAGCAGCTCCCCGGGACAGGGGAACTATGGCTACACCTTC.

This chain's CDR3 is CASSQQGNQETQYF. CDR3 DNA: TGTGCCAGCAGCCAACAGGGGAACCAAGAGACCCAGTACTTC. This rearrangement joins TRBV3-1 (or the pseudogene TRBV3-2) to TRBJ2-5; TRBD1 might be the D (6 bases). The CDR3 is 14 amino acids. The V gene lost 2 bases and the J gene lost 0 bases, with 7 bases spanning the gap. Germline loops: CDR1 LGHDT, CDR2 YNNKEL (reference sequence).

This clone has just one count. The J gene is TRBJ1-6, the V gene TRBV27; 10 bases match TRBD1. This CDR3 is 14 amino acids long. Germline trimming cut 6 bases from V and 9 bases from J; bases unmatched to any gene: 5. In germline, CDR1 is MNHEY, CDR2 SMNVEV (reference sequence). The CDR3 nucleotides are TGTGCCAGCAGGGCCGGGACAGGGGTTTCACCCCTCCACTTT. Translating it yields CASRAGTGVSPLHF.

The genes are TRBV30 and TRBJ2-2; maybe TRBD1 (5 bases). Germline-derived CDR1 and CDR2 are GTSNPN and SVGIG (reference sequence). V dropped 3 bases and J dropped 7 bases, with 6 bases sitting between them. The CDR3 runs 11 residues. The CDR3 spells CAWRGDGELFF. CDR3 bases: TGTGCCTGGAGAGGGGACGGGGAGCTGTTTTTT.

The genes are TRBV5-4 and TRBJ1-2; 7 positions agree with TRBD1. Germline trimming cut 4 bases from V and 4 bases from J; bases unmatched to any gene: 4. The CDR3 has 13 amino acids. The V gene's germline CDR1 is SGHNT and CDR2 YYREEE (reference sequence). DNA of the CDR3: TGTGCCAGCAGCAGGGGACAGCTCTATGGCTACACCTTC. Residues: CASSRGQLYGYTF. Full variable domain (outside the CDR3, taken from reference TRBV5-4 and TRBJ1-2): ETGVTQSPTHLIKTRGQQVTLRCSSQSGHNTVSWYQQALGQGPQFIFQYYREEENGRGNFPPRFSGLQFPNYSSELNVNALELDDSALYLCASSRGQLYGYTFGSGTRLTVV.

Only one count was recorded for this clone. Other DNA sequences of this sample code for an identical CDR3. As DNA, the CDR3 is TGTGCCACCAGTGATTTGCGCTCTGGGGCCAACGTCCTGACTTTC. Translating it yields CATSDLRSGANVLTF. The V and J genes are TRBV24-1 and TRBJ2-6; D not certain. Germline CDR1 KGHDR, CDR2 SFDVKD. The CDR3 runs to 15 residues. Trimming cost V 0 bases and J 0 bases, with 2 bases left between them.

J is TRBJ1-5 and V is TRBV19, with 9 nucleotides matching TRBD1. The CDR3 loop spans 19 amino acids. Trimming at V came to 4 bases and at J to 6 bases, leaving 19 bases not matched to a gene. The germline CDR1 and CDR2 sequences are LNHDA and SQIVND (reference sequence). The CDR3, as DNA: TGTGCCAGTAGTACCCCCCCCGGGACAGGGCCTATCTTGGGTCAGCCCCAGCATTTT. This encodes CASSTPPGTGPILGQPQHF. Complete variable domain (other parts from reference TRBV19 and TRBJ1-5): DGGITQSPKYLFRKEGQNVTLSCEQNLNHDAMYWYRQDPGQGLRLIYYSQIVNDFQKGDIAEGYSVSREKKESFPLTVTSAQKNPTAFYLCASSTPPGTGPILGQPQHFGDGTRLSIL.

The sample holds one count of this clone. The rearrangement uses TRBV18 and TRBJ2-7; weak D call: TRBD2 (5 bases). CDR3 length: 13 residues. Germline V lookup: CDR1 KGHSH, CDR2 LQKENI. V was trimmed by 10 bases and J by 7 bases, leaving 20 bases between them. This CDR3 is CATGYTTRGEQYF. The CDR3 bases are TGTGCCACGGGGTATACCACCCGAGGTGAGCAGTACTTC.

This chain connects TRBV3-1 (or the pseudogene TRBV3-2) to TRBJ1-6; D unresolved. Germline V gene lookup returns CDR1 LGHDT and CDR2 YNNKEL (reference sequence). With 0 bases removed from V and 6 bases from J, the gap between germline ends came to 9 bases. CDR3 size: 15 residues. DNA for the CDR3: TGTGCCAGCAGCCAAGATTCAGGTTCTAATTCACCCCTCCACTTT. Translation: CASSQDSGSNSPLHF.

The chain has TRBV9 and TRBJ2-2; the match to TRBD2 covers 11 bases. CDR1 is SGDLS, CDR2 YYNGEE, per germline. V shed 3 bases, J shed 5 bases, and the junction held 3 bases outside the gene matches. This CDR3 has 15 amino acids. The CDR3 sequence: CASSATSGSTGELFF. CDR3 nucleotides: TGTGCCAGCAGCGCTACTAGCGGGAGTACCGGGGAGCTGTTTTTT.

The chain recombines TRBV3-1 (or the pseudogene TRBV3-2) with TRBJ2-7, with TRBD1 matching 9 bases. The trim removed 5 bases at V and 5 bases at J, leaving 7 bases unmatched. From germline, CDR1 is LGHDT and CDR2 YNNKEL (reference sequence). The CDR3 spans 14 residues. CDR3 protein: CASSMAGQGNEQYF. The CDR3 nucleotides read TGTGCCAGCAGCATGGCGGGACAGGGTAACGAGCAGTACTTC.

J is TRBJ2-1 and V is TRBV5-4, with 9 bases matching TRBD2. This CDR3 is built from 19 residues. J lost 8 bases, V lost 4 bases, and 22 bases had no gene match. The germline gives CDR1 SGHNT, CDR2 YYREEE (reference sequence). The CDR3 nucleotides are TGTGCCAGCAGCCCGGGCCTCCGGGGGCTGGGACTAGCCGTACATGAGCAGTTCTTC. This encodes CASSPGLRGLGLAVHEQFF.

The rearrangement joins TRBV18 to TRBJ2-3; D might be TRBD1 (5 bases). Looked up from germline, CDR1 is KGHSH and CDR2 is LQKENI. V lost 2 bases to trimming and J lost 0 bases, with 9 bases between them. The CDR3 runs 15 residues. Here the CDR3 reads CASSPGQHSTDTQYF. CDR3 nucleotides: TGTGCCAGCTCACCAGGACAACACAGCACAGATACGCAGTATTTT. The whole variable domain, filled in from reference TRBV18 and TRBJ2-3, reads NAGVMQNPRHLVRRRGQEARLRCSPMKGHSHVYWYRQLPEEGLKFMVYLQKENIIDESGMPKERFSAEFPKEGPSILRIQQVVRGDSAAYFCASSPGQHSTDTQYFGPGTRLTVL.

DNA for the CDR3: TGTGCCAGTAGTCGACAGGGTGGAAGCTACACCTTC. It translates to CASSRQGGSYTF. This chain connects TRBV19 to TRBJ1-2; TRBD1 matches 7 bases. This CDR3 contains 12 residues. Germline loops: CDR1 LNHDA, CDR2 SQIVND (reference sequence). Trimming at V came to 5 bases and at J to 9 bases, leaving 6 bases not matched to a gene. The full variable domain, in which reference TRBV19 and TRBJ1-2 provide the parts outside the CDR3, is DGGITQSPKYLFRKEGQNVTLSCEQNLNHDAMYWYRQDPGQGLRLIYYSQIVNDFQKGDIAEGYSVSREKKESFPLTVTSAQKNPTAFYLCASSRQGGSYTFGSGTRLTVV.

The chain combines TRBV14 with TRBJ2-1; 8 bases match TRBD2. The CDR3 is 16 amino acids. After removal of 4 bases from V and 7 bases from J, the junction contained 12 bases not matched to a gene. Per germline, CDR1 SGHDN and CDR2 FVKESK. The CDR3 DNA reads TGTGCCAGCAGCCCCGGTGACGGGAGGGCCCATAATGAGCAGTTCTTC. This gives the protein CASSPGDGRAHNEQFF.